These 20 T cell receptor beta chains share one sample of origin, sequenced in a study of HIV-infected patients and healthy controls. No cell fractionation was done, so the repertoire covers all unsorted peripheral blood T cells. About 550 ng RNA was reverse transcribed with alpha and beta constant-region primers. Each of the alpha and beta chains got its own library through chain-specific third strand synthesis with indices. Each CDR3 protein is one row after TCRdb ran MiXCR on the 5' RACE reads. The sample lists about 8,100 distinct CDR3 sequences, about 6.3% occurring once. The sequencing here drew on blood, taken before antiretroviral therapy. Source of these receptors: an adult with HIV infection.

In its sample, this clonotype was seen many times. The V call is TRBV4-1, the J call TRBJ2-5; D may match TRBD1 or TRBD2 (6 bases each). Germline V gene sequence: CDR1 MGHRA, CDR2 YSYEKL. The V and J ends lost 1 base and 4 bases respectively, with 10 bases between them. There are 14 residues in the CDR3. The CDR3 DNA reads as TGCGCCAGCAGCCAAGTCGGGGGCGCAGAGACCCAGTACTTC. Its translation is CASSQVGGAETQYF.

This clonotype has a count of ten or more. This chain links TRBV5-6 with TRBJ2-7; 10 bases map to TRBD1. This CDR3 spans 15 amino acids. From germline, CDR1 is SGHDT and CDR2 YYEEEE. The V and J ends lost 5 bases and 1 base, in that order; junction bases with no gene match: 6. CDR3 amino acids: CASSSPGQGSYEQYV. The CDR3 DNA is TGTGCCAGCAGTTCCCCGGGACAGGGGTCCTACGAGCAGTACGTC.

This clonotype rates as medium-sized. The rearrangement links TRBV28 to TRBJ2-1, with D hard to call. Trimming shortened V by 6 bases and J by 3 bases, and 12 bases separated the two germline ends. Germline lookup yields CDR1 MDHEN and CDR2 SYDVKM. The length of the CDR3 is 14 residues. The CDR3 sequence is CASRTRPSYNEQFF. In DNA, the CDR3 is TGTGCCAGCAGGACACGACCGAGCTACAATGAGCAGTTCTTC.

This clonotype showed up many times. The chain links TRBV10-3 to TRBJ2-1; possibly TRBD2 for D (5 bases). Germline CDR1 ENHRY, CDR2 SYGVKD. This CDR3 has 16 residues. V lost 3 bases to trimming and J lost 4 bases, with 16 bases between them. The CDR3 is CAISDVGSRLYNEQFF. The CDR3 coding sequence is TGTGCCATCAGTGATGTCGGGTCCCGACTATACAATGAGCAGTTCTTC.

This clonotype was seen at least ten times. The rearrangement joins TRBV2 to TRBJ2-7; 7 positions match TRBD1. CDR1 is SNHLY and CDR2 is FYNNEI in the germline V gene. There are 12 residues in the CDR3. After removal of 6 bases from V and 6 bases from J, the junction contained 5 bases not matched to a gene. The CDR3 sequence is CASSRQGSEQYV. CDR3 sequence (DNA): TGTGCCAGCAGCCGACAGGGCTCCGAGCAGTACGTC.

By share of the sample, this clonotype is medium-sized. Mismatch with germline at one junction end may stem from a read error. This chain connects TRBV5-1 to TRBJ2-6; D uncertain. In germline, CDR1 is SGHRS, CDR2 YFSETQ. The CDR3 is 14 amino acids. The CDR3 region is CASSQASGANVLTF. For the CDR3, the DNA is TGCGCGAGCAGCCAAGCCTCTGGGGCCAACGTCCTGACTTTC.

In the case of this clonotype: A much larger clone differs by one base, so this may be a read error. The V gene is TRBV5-6, the J gene TRBJ1-5; 8 bases are shared with TRBD1. The CDR3 has 16 residues. Germline CDR1 reads SGHDT; CDR2 reads YYEEEE. The CDR3 sequence is CASSSTGTGSNQPQQF. The CDR3 region has the DNA TGTGCCAGCAGCAGTACCGGGACAGGTAGCAATCAGCCCCAGCAATTT.

The V call is TRBV10-3, the J call TRBJ2-1, with D possibly matching TRBD2 (6 bases). The CDR3 runs 17 residues. Trimming shortened V by 3 bases and J by 3 bases, and 18 bases separated the two germline ends. In germline, CDR1 is ENHRY, CDR2 SYGVKD. Here the CDR3 DNA reads TGTGCCATCAGTGAATCAGCCGGCGGGGCCAACTACAATGAGCAGTTCTTC. This encodes CAISESAGGANYNEQFF.

Judged by abundance, this clonotype is medium-sized. This rearrangement joins TRBV24-1 to TRBJ2-3, with TRBD2 as a possible D gene (6 bases). Trimming pared 6 bases from V and 3 bases from J, leaving 9 bases between. The CDR3 is made up of 13 amino acids. The germline gives CDR1 KGHDR, CDR2 SFDVKD. CDR3 sequence: CATSWGETDTQYF. CDR3 nucleotides: TGTGCCACCAGTTGGGGGGAGACAGATACGCAGTATTTT.

This clonotype is labeled as medium-sized. This chain links TRBV7-2 with TRBJ1-4; TRBD1 aligns across 7 bases. J was trimmed by 0 bases and V by 5 bases; bases with no gene match: 6. The CDR3 extends over 16 amino acids. Germline V gene lookup returns CDR1 SGHTA and CDR2 FQGNSA. CDR3 coding DNA: TGTGCCAGCAGCGCCCGACAGGGCCCAACTAATGAAAAACTGTTTTTT. Translating it yields CASSARQGPTNEKLFF.

There are many counts of this clonotype. This sequence joins TRBV2 and TRBJ2-7, with 7 nucleotides matching TRBD1. The CDR3 is 13 amino acids. CDR1 and CDR2 from the germline V gene are SNHLY and FYNNEI. The V segment lost 3 bases and the J segment 2 bases; nucleotides outside the gene matches: 1. The CDR3 loop is CASSDGQAYEQYV. In DNA form, the CDR3 reads TGTGCCAGCAGTGATGGACAGGCCTACGAGCAGTACGTC.

This clonotype is judged medium-sized. V usage is TRBV10-3 and J usage is TRBJ2-3; TRBD2 might be the D (6 bases). Germline-derived CDR1 and CDR2 are ENHRY and SYGVKD. This CDR3 has 14 amino acids. Between the trimmed V and J ends, which lost 5 bases and 0 bases, there was a span of 9 bases. This CDR3 reads CAISSRGSTDTQYF. The CDR3 DNA is TGTGCCATCAGTTCGCGGGGCAGCACAGATACGCAGTATTTT.

In this sample, this clonotype turned up a few times. This rearrangement joins TRBV20-1 to TRBJ2-3, with TRBD2 matching over 7 bases. Trimming removed 1 base from V and 3 bases from J; junction bases left unmatched: 13. Germline V gives CDR1 DFQATT, CDR2 SNEGSKA (reference sequence). This CDR3 has 17 residues. The CDR3 protein is CSARVYGGSGVTDTQYF. CDR3 DNA: TGCAGTGCTAGAGTCTATGGGGGGAGCGGGGTGACAGATACGCAGTATTTT.

This clonotype was seen at least ten times. J is TRBJ1-3 and V is TRBV29-1, with D perhaps TRBD1 (5 bases). Germline V gene lookup returns CDR1 SQVTM and CDR2 ANQGSEA. V gave up 7 bases and J gave up 2 bases, with 12 bases separating them. CDR3 size: 13 residues. The CDR3 spells CSARTLTGNTIYF. The DNA for the CDR3 is TGCAGCGCCCGGACACTTACTGGAAACACCATATATTTT.

By frequency in the sample, this clonotype is medium-sized (0.01 to 0.1%). This chain joins TRBV20-1 and TRBJ1-1, with D perhaps TRBD1 (6 bases). With 5 bases removed from V and 4 bases from J, the gap between germline ends came to 20 bases. The CDR3 is 15 residues long. The V gene's germline CDR1 is DFQATT and CDR2 SNEGSKA (reference sequence). CDR3: CSALRRGRGSTEAFF. In DNA, the CDR3 is TGCAGTGCTCTCCGAAGGGGCAGGGGTTCCACTGAAGCTTTCTTT.

Judged by abundance, this clonotype is medium-sized (0.01 to 0.1%). The rearrangement joins TRBV6-6 to TRBJ2-5; D is perhaps TRBD1 (5 bases). This CDR3 has 14 amino acids. CDR1 and CDR2 (germline): MNHNY, SVGAGI (reference sequence). Trimming took 9 bases from V and 3 from J, leaving 17 bases between them. This CDR3 reads CARPAWQGKETQYF. CDR3 bases: TGTGCCAGGCCTGCCTGGCAGGGAAAAGAGACCCAGTACTTC.

This clonotype has a count of ten or more. The chain combines TRBV28 with TRBJ2-5, with 9 bases identical to TRBD2. Germline lookup yields CDR1 MDHEN and CDR2 SYDVKM. This CDR3 has 14 amino acids. V shed 6 bases and J 1 base; nucleotides not matched to a gene: 3. The CDR3 loop is CASSMRGGQETQYF. CDR3 sequence (DNA): TGTGCCAGCAGCATGCGGGGGGGCCAAGAGACCCAGTACTTC.

This clonotype has just a few counts. The rearrangement links TRBV6-2 or TRBV6-3 to TRBJ1-6; TRBD1 might be the D (6 bases). With 5 bases removed from V and 8 bases from J, the gap between germline ends came to 22 bases. This CDR3 is built from 17 residues. Per the germline V gene, CDR1 is MNHEY and CDR2 is SVGEGT. In DNA, the CDR3 is TGTGCCAGCAGTCAGAACCTACAGGGTCCATGGGATTCACCCCTCCACTTT. This encodes CASSQNLQGPWDSPLHF.

This clonotype was seen a few times. The gene calls are TRBV11-2 and TRBJ2-1, with TRBD1 matching over 10 bases. The CDR3 is made up of 14 amino acids. Germline V gives CDR1 SGHAT, CDR2 FQNNGV. V lost 5 bases and J lost 9; bases outside the gene matches: 7. The CDR3 nucleotides are TGTGCCAGCAGCCTCGACAGGGGGCGGGGTGAGCAGTTCTTC. This translates into CASSLDRGRGEQFF.

This clonotype was counted a few times. CDR3 sequence: CASSLTGSSYEQYF. CDR3 DNA sequence: TGTGCCAGTAGCCTAACGGGTTCTTCCTACGAGCAGTACTTC. The chain is built from TRBV19 and TRBJ2-7; D ambiguous. This CDR3 has 14 amino acids. The germline V gene has CDR1 LNHDA and CDR2 SQIVND (reference sequence). Trimming removed 6 bases from V and 1 base from J, with 13 bases in between.